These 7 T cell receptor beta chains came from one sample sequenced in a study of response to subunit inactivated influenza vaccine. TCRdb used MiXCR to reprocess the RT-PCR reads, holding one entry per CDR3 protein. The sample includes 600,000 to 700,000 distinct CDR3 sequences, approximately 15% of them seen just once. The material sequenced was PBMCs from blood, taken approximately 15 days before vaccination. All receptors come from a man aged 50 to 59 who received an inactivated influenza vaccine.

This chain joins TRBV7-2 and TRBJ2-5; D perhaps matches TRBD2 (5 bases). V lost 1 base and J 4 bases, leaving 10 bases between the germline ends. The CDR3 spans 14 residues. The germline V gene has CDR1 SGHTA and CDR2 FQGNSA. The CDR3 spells CASSLGHGGETQYF. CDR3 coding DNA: TGTGCCAGCAGCTTAGGCCACGGAGGAGAGACCCAGTACTTC.

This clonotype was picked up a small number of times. The CDR3 loop reads CASSQDMTSGRQEQFF. The CDR3 DNA sequence: TGCGCCAGCAGCCAAGATATGACTAGCGGGAGACAAGAGCAGTTCTTC. The gene calls are TRBV4-3 and TRBJ2-1; 12 bases agree with TRBD2. Looked up from germline, CDR1 is LGHNA and CDR2 is YSLEER. The CDR3 runs 16 residues. The V gene end was trimmed by 0 bases and the J gene end by 10 bases; junction bases not matched to a gene: 7.

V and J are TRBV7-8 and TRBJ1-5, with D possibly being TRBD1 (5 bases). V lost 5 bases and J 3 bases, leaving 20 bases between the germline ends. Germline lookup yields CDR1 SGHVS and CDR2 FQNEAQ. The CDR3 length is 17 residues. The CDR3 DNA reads TGTGCCAGCAGCCTGGGGGAGGGAGGGAGTATCAATCAGCCCCAGCATTTT. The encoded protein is CASSLGEGGSINQPQHF.

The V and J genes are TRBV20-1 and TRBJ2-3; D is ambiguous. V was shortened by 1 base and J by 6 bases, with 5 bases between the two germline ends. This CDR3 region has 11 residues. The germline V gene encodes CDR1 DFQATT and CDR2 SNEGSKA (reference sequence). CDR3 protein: CSARAGDTQYF. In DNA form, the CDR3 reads TGCAGTGCTAGAGCTGGGGATACGCAGTATTTT.

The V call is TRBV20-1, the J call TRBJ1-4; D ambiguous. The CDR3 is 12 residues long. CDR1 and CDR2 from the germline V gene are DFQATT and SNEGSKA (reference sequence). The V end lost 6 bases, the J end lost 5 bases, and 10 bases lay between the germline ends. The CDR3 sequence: CSANTENEKLFF. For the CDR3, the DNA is TGCAGTGCAAACACAGAAAATGAAAAACTGTTTTTT.

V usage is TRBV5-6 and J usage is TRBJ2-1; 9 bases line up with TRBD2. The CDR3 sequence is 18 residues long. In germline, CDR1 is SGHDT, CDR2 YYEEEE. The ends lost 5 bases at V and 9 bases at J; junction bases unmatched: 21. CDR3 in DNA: TGTGCCAGCAGGCCCCTCGGGCGGGGGACTAGCCCTTTCATTGAGCAGTTCTTC. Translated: CASRPLGRGTSPFIEQFF.

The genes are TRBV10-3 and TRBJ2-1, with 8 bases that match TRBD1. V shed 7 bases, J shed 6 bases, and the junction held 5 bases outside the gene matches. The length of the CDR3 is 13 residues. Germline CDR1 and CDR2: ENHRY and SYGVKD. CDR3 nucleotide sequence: TGTGCCATCACCATGGACAGGGCCAATGAGCAGTTCTTC. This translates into CAITMDRANEQFF.